These T cell receptor beta chains were read from a single sample in a study of a mutant IDH1 vaccine in newly diagnosed glioma. Some clones are missing from TCRdb's copy, which holds only in-frame ones; the method was immunoSEQ multiplex PCR. Of tens of thousands of clones in the sample, around 82% were seen once. Their target antigens are unknown. Material: PBMCs, obtained from a glioma patient whose treatment included an IDH1 peptide vaccine. Receptor source: a young woman with glioma. Some clones in this sample may be carry-over from other donors' samples. Both conserved end residues are part of each CDR3. Each record gives: V gene, J gene, CDR3 length, clone size, D gene, CDR3 DNA, CDR3 protein. The D gene is left open where the match is weak. The size of a clone is reported for some rows only, either as once, few or many, or as a class for expanded clones.

v_gene: TRBV19
j_gene: TRBJ2-5
len: 14
abundance: .
d_gene: .
CDR3nt: TGTGCCAGTAGTATTTTCGGGGGTCGAGAGACCCAGTACTTC
CDR3aa: CASSIFGGRETQYF

v_gene: TRBV29-1
j_gene: TRBJ1-2
len: 14
abundance: .
d_gene: .
CDR3nt: TGCAGCGTTGAAGATGGAATTGGCAGGACTGGCTACACCTTC
CDR3aa: CSVEDGIGRTGYTF

v_gene: TRBV19
j_gene: TRBJ2-7
len: 15
abundance: .
d_gene: TRBD2
CDR3nt: TGTGCCAGTAGTACGACTAGCGGGGGAACCTACGAGCAGTACTTC
CDR3aa: CASSTTSGGTYEQYF

v_gene: TRBV7-8
j_gene: TRBJ1-4
len: 14
abundance: few
d_gene: TRBD1
CDR3nt: TGTGCCAGCAGCTGGGGGGACAGAGTCGAAAAACTGTTTTTT
CDR3aa: CASSWGDRVEKLFF

v_gene: TRBV30
j_gene: TRBJ2-1
len: 13
abundance: .
d_gene: .
CDR3nt: TGTGCCTGGGCGGTGAGCTCCTACAATGGGCAGTTCTTC
CDR3aa: CAWAVSSYNGQFF

v_gene: TRBV30
j_gene: TRBJ2-1
len: 14
abundance: .
d_gene: .
CDR3nt: TGTGCCTGGCGCGAGGTGCCGCGGGGCTACGAGCAGTTCTTC
CDR3aa: CAWREVPRGYEQFF

v_gene: TRBV19
j_gene: TRBJ1-5
len: 16
abundance: .
d_gene: TRBD1
CDR3nt: TGTGCCAGTAGGGGGGGGACAGGATATAGCAATCAGCCCCAGCATTTT
CDR3aa: CASRGGTGYSNQPQHF

v_gene: TRBV20-1
j_gene: TRBJ2-5
len: 10
abundance: .
d_gene: .
CDR3nt: TGCAGTGCCGGACGGGAGACCCAGTACTTC
CDR3aa: CSAGRETQYF

v_gene: TRBV25-1
j_gene: TRBJ1-1
len: 14
abundance: .
d_gene: .
CDR3nt: TGTGCCAGCAGTGAGGGACCAATGAACACTGAAGCTTTCTTT
CDR3aa: CASSEGPMNTEAFF

v_gene: TRBV7-2
j_gene: TRBJ2-7
len: 13
abundance: .
d_gene: TRBD1
CDR3nt: TGTGCCAGCAGCTTACGGACAGGATCCGAGCAGTACTTC
CDR3aa: CASSLRTGSEQYF

v_gene: TRBV6-1
j_gene: TRBJ2-1
len: 15
abundance: few
d_gene: TRBD1
CDR3nt: TGTGCCAGCAGTGAACTGGGACAGGTGGGCGATGAGCAGTTCTTC
CDR3aa: CASSELGQVGDEQFF

v_gene: TRBV7-2
j_gene: TRBJ1-2
len: 14
abundance: .
d_gene: .
CDR3nt: TGTGCCAGCAGCTTAGAGGACAGTCACTATGGCTACACCTTC
CDR3aa: CASSLEDSHYGYTF

v_gene: TRBV11-2
j_gene: TRBJ1-2
len: 14
abundance: .
d_gene: TRBD1
CDR3nt: TGTGCCAGCAGCTTTCAGGGGGCAGGTGATGGCTACACCTTC
CDR3aa: CASSFQGAGDGYTF

v_gene: TRBV7-9
j_gene: TRBJ2-7
len: 13
abundance: once
d_gene: TRBD2
CDR3nt: TGTGCCAGCAGCGATCCGGGACTAGAGGAGCAGTACTTC
CDR3aa: CASSDPGLEEQYF

v_gene: TRBV5-1
j_gene: TRBJ2-2
len: 16
abundance: .
d_gene: .
CDR3nt: TGCGCCAGCAGCTGGAGTTACGCTATATACACCGGGGAGCTGTTTTTT
CDR3aa: CASSWSYAIYTGELFF

v_gene: TRBV5-1
j_gene: TRBJ2-7
len: 14
abundance: .
d_gene: TRBD2
CDR3nt: TGCGCCAGCAGCCTCAGCGGGAGTTCCTACGAGCAGTACTTC
CDR3aa: CASSLSGSSYEQYF

v_gene: TRBV9
j_gene: TRBJ2-2
len: 14
abundance: .
d_gene: .
CDR3nt: TGTGCCAGCAGCGCCTCACAGGTGTCCGGGGAGCTGTTTTTT
CDR3aa: CASSASQVSGELFF

v_gene: TRBV30
j_gene: TRBJ1-2
len: 14
abundance: few
d_gene: .
CDR3nt: TGTGCCTGGAGGATCTGGGGAATGGGTTATGGCTACACCTTC
CDR3aa: CAWRIWGMGYGYTF

v_gene: TRBV5-4
j_gene: TRBJ1-1
len: 15
abundance: .
d_gene: TRBD1
CDR3nt: TGTGCCAGCAGCTCCTGGGACAGGGCCTCTTTTGAAGCTTTCTTT
CDR3aa: CASSSWDRASFEAFF

v_gene: TRBV7-9
j_gene: TRBJ1-1
len: 15
abundance: .
d_gene: TRBD1
CDR3nt: TGTGCCAGCAGCACCCGACAGGGCCTGAGTACTGAAGCTTTCTTT
CDR3aa: CASSTRQGLSTEAFF

v_gene: TRBV9
j_gene: TRBJ1-6
len: 14
abundance: .
d_gene: TRBD1
CDR3nt: TGTGCCAGCAGCGGCGGACAGGGGGATTCACCCCTCCACTTT
CDR3aa: CASSGGQGDSPLHF

v_gene: TRBV27
j_gene: TRBJ2-7
len: 13
abundance: .
d_gene: .
CDR3nt: TGTGCCAGCAGTCACGGGGACTCCTACGAGCAGTACTTC
CDR3aa: CASSHGDSYEQYF

v_gene: TRBV7-9
j_gene: TRBJ1-5
len: 15
abundance: .
d_gene: .
CDR3nt: TGTGCCAGCAGCTTAGACAGGGCAAACTATCAGCCCCAGCATTTT
CDR3aa: CASSLDRANYQPQHF

v_gene: TRBV23-1
j_gene: TRBJ1-2
len: 20
abundance: .
d_gene: TRBD1
CDR3nt: TGCGCCAGCAGTCATTGGGGGGAGGACAGGACTCGTCGGACTAACTATGGCTACACCTTC
CDR3aa: CASSHWGEDRTRRTNYGYTF

v_gene: TRBV6-1
j_gene: TRBJ1-4
len: 15
abundance: .
d_gene: .
CDR3nt: TGTGCCAGCAGAGAGCACGTGGGTTCGAGTGAAAAACTGTTTTTT
CDR3aa: CASREHVGSSEKLFF